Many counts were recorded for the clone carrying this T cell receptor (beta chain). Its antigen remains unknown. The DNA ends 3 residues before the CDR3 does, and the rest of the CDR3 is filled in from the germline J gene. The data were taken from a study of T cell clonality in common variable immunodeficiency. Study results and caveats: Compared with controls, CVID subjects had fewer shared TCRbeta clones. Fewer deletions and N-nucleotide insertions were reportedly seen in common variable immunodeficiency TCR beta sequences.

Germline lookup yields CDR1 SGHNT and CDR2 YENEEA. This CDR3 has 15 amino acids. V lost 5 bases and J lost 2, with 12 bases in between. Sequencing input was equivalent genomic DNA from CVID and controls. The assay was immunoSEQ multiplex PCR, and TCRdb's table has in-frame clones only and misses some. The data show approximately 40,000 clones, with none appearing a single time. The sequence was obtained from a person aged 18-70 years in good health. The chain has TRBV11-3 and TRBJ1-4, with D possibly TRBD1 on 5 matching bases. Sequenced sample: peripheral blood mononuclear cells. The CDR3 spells CASSLRGTTNEKLFF. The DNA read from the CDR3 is TGTGCCAGCAGCCTAAGGGGTACCACTAATGAAAAA.